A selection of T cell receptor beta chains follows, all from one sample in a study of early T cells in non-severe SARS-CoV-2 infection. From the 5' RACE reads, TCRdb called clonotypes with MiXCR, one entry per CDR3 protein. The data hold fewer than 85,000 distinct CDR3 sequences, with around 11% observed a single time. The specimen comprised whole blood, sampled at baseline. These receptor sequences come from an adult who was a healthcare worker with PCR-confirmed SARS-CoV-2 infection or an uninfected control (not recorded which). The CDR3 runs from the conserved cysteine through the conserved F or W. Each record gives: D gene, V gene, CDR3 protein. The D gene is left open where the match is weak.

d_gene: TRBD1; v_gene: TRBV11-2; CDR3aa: CASSLTGGQQETQYF
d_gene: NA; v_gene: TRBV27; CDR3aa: CASSLNSVVGYEQYF
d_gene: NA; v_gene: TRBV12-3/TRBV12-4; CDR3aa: CASSQSRRGPQETQYF
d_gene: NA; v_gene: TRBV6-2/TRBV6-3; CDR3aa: CASSYEGIVNQPQHF
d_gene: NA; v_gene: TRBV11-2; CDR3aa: CASSLGHRQYF
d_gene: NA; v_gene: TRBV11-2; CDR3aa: CASSFGPVGTEAFF
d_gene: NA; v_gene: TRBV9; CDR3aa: CASSVEGGRATDTQYF
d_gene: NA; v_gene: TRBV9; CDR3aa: CASSETGANTEAFF
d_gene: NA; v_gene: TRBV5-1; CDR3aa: CASSLEWLSYEQYF
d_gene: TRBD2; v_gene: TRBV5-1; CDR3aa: CASSLTGTSERETQYF
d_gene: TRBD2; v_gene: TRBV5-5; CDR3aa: CASSSNLAGGWDTQYF
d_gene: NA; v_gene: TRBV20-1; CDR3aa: CSARLGWGQMNTEAFF
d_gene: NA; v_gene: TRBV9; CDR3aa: CASSPSAGQTAFF
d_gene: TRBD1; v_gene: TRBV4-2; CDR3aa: CASSPKMTGYGANVLTF
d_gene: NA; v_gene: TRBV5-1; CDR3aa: CASSQAGTRNTEAFF
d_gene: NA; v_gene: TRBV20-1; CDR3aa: CSASYSVPWGEQFF
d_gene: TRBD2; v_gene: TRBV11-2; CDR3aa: CASSLVTSGGAGPYNEQFF
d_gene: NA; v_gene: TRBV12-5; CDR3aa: CASVDGLGNSPLHF
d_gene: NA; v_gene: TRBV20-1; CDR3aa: CSARAGSGDTQYF
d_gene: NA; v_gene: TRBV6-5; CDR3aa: CASSSPGSTYEQYF
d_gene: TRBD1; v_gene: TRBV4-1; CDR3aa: CASSQASGDRNYGYTF
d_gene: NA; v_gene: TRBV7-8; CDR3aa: CASSPGGRTNEKLFF
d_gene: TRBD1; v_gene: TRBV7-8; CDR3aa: CASRPPGQGPYEQYF
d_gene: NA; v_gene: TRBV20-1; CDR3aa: CSQNGYTF
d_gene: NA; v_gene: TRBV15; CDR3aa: CATSRKGDTEAFF
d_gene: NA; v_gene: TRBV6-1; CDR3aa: CASSGYRVTAKNIQYF
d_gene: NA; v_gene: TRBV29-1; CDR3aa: CSVDSGNTIYF
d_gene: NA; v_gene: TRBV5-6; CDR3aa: CASSLVGKGSQETQYF
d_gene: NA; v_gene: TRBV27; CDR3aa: CASSPRWLGTGELFF
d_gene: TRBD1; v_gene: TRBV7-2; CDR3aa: CASSFRGPRGQAFF
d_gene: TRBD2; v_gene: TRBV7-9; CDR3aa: CASRPGLAASTDTQYF
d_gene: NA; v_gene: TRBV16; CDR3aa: CASRRLGTEAFF
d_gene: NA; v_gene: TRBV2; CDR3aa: CASSTVGNTIYF
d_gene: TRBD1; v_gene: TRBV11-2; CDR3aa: CASSINPGQSYEQYF
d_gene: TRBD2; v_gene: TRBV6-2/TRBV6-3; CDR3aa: CASGWGGITNEQFF
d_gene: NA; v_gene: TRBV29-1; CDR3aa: CSVVEDRNQPQHF
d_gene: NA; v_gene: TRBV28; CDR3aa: CASNFPGTTTMQYF
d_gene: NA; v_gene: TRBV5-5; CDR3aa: CASSLSLVQSRSGNTIYF
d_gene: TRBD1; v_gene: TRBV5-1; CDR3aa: CASSSSGTAPAGNTIYF
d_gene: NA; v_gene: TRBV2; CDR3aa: CANSDPYTDTQYF
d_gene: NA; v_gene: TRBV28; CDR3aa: CASSFLSGSSTDTQYF
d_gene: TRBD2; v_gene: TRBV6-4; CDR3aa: CASSTSGGAVNEQFF
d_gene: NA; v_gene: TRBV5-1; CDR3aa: CASSLSSSGAAYEQYF
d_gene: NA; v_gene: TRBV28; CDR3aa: CASTSRVTDTQYF
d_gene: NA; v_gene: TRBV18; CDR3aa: CASSPGAVNEKLFF
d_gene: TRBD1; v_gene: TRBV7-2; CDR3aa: CASSPRTGETEAFF
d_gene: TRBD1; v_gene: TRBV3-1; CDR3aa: CASSQSGTGLYGYTF
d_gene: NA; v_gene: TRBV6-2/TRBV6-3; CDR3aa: CASTRTALEGYGYTF
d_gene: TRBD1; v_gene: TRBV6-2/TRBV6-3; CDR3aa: CASSYSMGQGFAFF
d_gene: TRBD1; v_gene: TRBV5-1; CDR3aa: CASTQRTGMNTEAFF
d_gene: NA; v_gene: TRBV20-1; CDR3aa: CSARELGAGELFF
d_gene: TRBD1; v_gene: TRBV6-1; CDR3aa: CASSEKRQGLGTEAFF
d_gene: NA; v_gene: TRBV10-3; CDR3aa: CAISEGSLTEAFF